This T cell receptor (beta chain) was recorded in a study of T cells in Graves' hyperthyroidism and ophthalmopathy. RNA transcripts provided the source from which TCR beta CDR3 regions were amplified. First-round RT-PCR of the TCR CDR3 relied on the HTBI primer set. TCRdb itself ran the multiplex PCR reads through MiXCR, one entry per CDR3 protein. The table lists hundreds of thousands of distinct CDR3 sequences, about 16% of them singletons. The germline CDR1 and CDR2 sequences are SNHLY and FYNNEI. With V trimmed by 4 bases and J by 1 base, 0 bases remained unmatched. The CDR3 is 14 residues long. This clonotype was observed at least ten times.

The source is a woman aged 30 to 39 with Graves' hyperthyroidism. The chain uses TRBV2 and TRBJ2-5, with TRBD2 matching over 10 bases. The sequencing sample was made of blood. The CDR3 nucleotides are TGTGCCAGCAGTGGGACTAGCGGCCAAGAGACCCAGTACTTC. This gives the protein CASSGTSGQETQYF.